A selection of T cell receptor beta chains follows, all from one sample in a study of cytomegalovirus exposure and HLA in healthy donors. TCRdb keeps only in-frame clones here, not all; method: immunoSEQ multiplex PCR. The sample records some 130,000 clones, about three quarters being singletons. The material sequenced was PBMCs. The receptor set was obtained from a human donor in good health. Both conserved end residues are part of each CDR3. The D gene is left open where the match is weak. The size entry is marked missing in some rows and otherwise reads once, few, many or a size class.

cdr3_aa	cdr3_nt	v_call	clone_size	d_call	j_call
CASSLNPPSTEAFF	TGTGCCAGCAGCTTAAATCCCCCTTCCACTGAAGCTTTCTTT	TRBV7-3	-	-	TRBJ1-1
CASSEAPGQGVSPLHF	TGTGCCAGCAGTGAAGCGCCTGGACAGGGGGTTTCACCCCTCCACTTT	TRBV6-1	-	TRBD1	TRBJ1-6
CASSWRWDYGYTF	TGTGCCAGCAGTTGGAGGTGGGACTATGGCTACACCTTC	TRBV6-8	once	-	TRBJ1-2
CASRSGGQPQHF	TGTGCCAGCAGGTCCGGGGGTCAGCCCCAGCATTTT	TRBV28	-	-	TRBJ1-5
CASSPYHRGGYTF	TGTGCCAGCAGTCCGTACCACAGGGGGGGCTACACCTTC	TRBV27	once	TRBD1	TRBJ1-2
CASSPGHLYYGYTF	TGTGCCAGCAGTCCGGGACATTTGTACTATGGCTACACCTTC	TRBV6-5	-	-	TRBJ1-2
CASRRGGDMGYEQYF	TGTGCCAGCAGGCGGGGGGGGGATATGGGTTACGAGCAGTACTTC	TRBV6-5	-	TRBD2	TRBJ2-7
CASRPGLAGAPYEQYF	TGTGCCAGCAGGCCGGGACTAGCGGGGGCTCCCTACGAGCAGTACTTC	TRBV5-6	-	TRBD2	TRBJ2-7
CASSVQTGSDTQYF	TGTGCCAGCAGCGTCCAAACAGGGTCCGATACGCAGTATTTT	TRBV9	-	-	TRBJ2-3
CASSYRTGDSNQPQHF	TGTGCCAGCTCGTATAGGACAGGTGATAGCAATCAGCCCCAGCATTTT	TRBV18	-	TRBD1	TRBJ1-5
CASSLRLEPYEQYF	TGTGCCAGCAGCTTGAGACTAGAACCCTACGAGCAGTACTTC	TRBV9	-	-	TRBJ2-7
CASRPSASAGGYNEQFF	TGTGCCAGCAGGCCAAGTGCTTCGGCGGGGGGCTACAATGAGCAGTTCTTC	TRBV4-2	-	TRBD2	TRBJ2-1
CASSATGTGDGVTQYF	TGTGCCAGCAGTGCAACCGGGACAGGGGATGGAGTGACCCAGTACTTC	TRBV2	-	TRBD1	TRBJ2-5
CASGLTEGMDGYTF	TGTGCCAGCGGGTTAACGGAGGGGATGGATGGCTACACCTTC	TRBV2	-	-	TRBJ1-2
CASSYSGHTEAFF	TGTGCCAGCAGTTACTCCGGTCATACTGAAGCTTTCTTT	TRBV6-5	-	-	TRBJ1-1
CSGGPGGYTF	TGCAGCGGGGGGCCGGGTGGCTACACCTTC	TRBV20-1	-	-	TRBJ1-2
CASSSGTGSSTEAFF	TGTGCCAGTAGTTCAGGAACTGGGTCGAGCACTGAAGCTTTCTTT	TRBV19	-	-	TRBJ1-1
CASRQTGLEGYTF	TGTGCCAGCAGACAGACAGGACTTGAGGGCTACACCTTC	TRBV6-6	-	-	TRBJ1-2
CASSPGTVRDYAQQYF	TGCGCCAGCAGCCCCGGGACGGTTAGGGACTACGCTCAGCAGTACTTC	TRBV4-1	-	TRBD2	TRBJ2-7
CASGQKKETQYF	TGTGCCAGTGGGCAGAAGAAAGAGACCCAGTACTTC	TRBV19	-	-	TRBJ2-5
CASSHTQVVNEKLFF	TGTGCCAGCAGCCACACGCAGGTCGTTAATGAAAAACTGTTTTTT	TRBV11-2	-	-	TRBJ1-4
CASTPGLGNSPLHF	TGTGCCAGCACACCGGGACTGGGGAATTCACCCCTCCACTTT	TRBV27	few	-	TRBJ1-6
CAIISTRQGLEAFF	TGTGCCATCATCTCTACGAGACAGGGGTTAGAAGCTTTCTTT	TRBV7-9	-	TRBD1	TRBJ1-1
CASSLAYATGEQFF	TGTGCCAGCAGCTTAGCTTACGCCACGGGGGAGCAGTTCTTC	TRBV7-2	-	-	TRBJ2-1
CASSPGTQSYEQYF	TGTGCCAGCAGCCCCGGGACACAGTCCTACGAGCAGTACTTC	TRBV9	-	-	TRBJ2-7
CASSLESGGAYNEQFF	TGTGCCAGCAGCTTAGAAAGCGGGGGGGCCTACAATGAGCAGTTCTTC	TRBV7-2	-	TRBD2	TRBJ2-1
CASSVESGVVLDVVSGQPQHF	TGTGCCAGCAGCGTAGAATCAGGGGTGGTTTTGGATGTGGTCTCGGGTCAGCCCCAGCATTTT	TRBV9	-	-	TRBJ1-5
CASSFYLYPGYTF	TGTGCCAGCAGCTTCTATCTATATCCTGGCTACACCTTC	TRBV5-4	few	-	TRBJ1-2
CASSTSTSGGPKNIQYF	TGTGCCAGTAGTACATCGACTAGCGGGGGGCCCAAAAACATTCAGTACTTC	TRBV19	-	TRBD2	TRBJ2-4
CASGFGTGNKYTEAFF	TGTGCTAGTGGATTCGGGACAGGAAATAAGTACACTGAAGCTTTCTTT	TRBV12-5	-	TRBD1	TRBJ1-1
CASSTGLADDYEQYF	TGTGCCAGCAGCACTGGACTAGCGGACGACTACGAGCAGTACTTC	TRBV7-6	-	TRBD2	TRBJ2-7
CASSVAAGGAETQYF	TGCGCCAGCAGCGTGGCAGCGGGGGGGGCAGAGACCCAGTACTTC	TRBV5-1	-	TRBD2	TRBJ2-5
CASGLGLYEQYF	TGTGCTAGTGGTTTGGGGCTCTACGAGCAGTACTTC	TRBV12-5	-	-	TRBJ2-7
CASSHPGGAGYTF	TGCGCCAGCAGCCACCCCGGGGGGGCAGGCTACACCTTC	TRBV4-1	-	-	TRBJ1-2
CASSLGDSAYEQYF	TGTGCCAGCAGCTTAGGGGACAGCGCCTACGAGCAGTACTTC	TRBV7-6	-	TRBD1	TRBJ2-7
CASNSGTSGYEQYF	TGTGCCAGCAATTCGGGGACTAGCGGGTACGAGCAGTACTTC	TRBV5-5	-	TRBD2	TRBJ2-7
CASSEPGGASDTQYF	TGTGCCAGCAGTGAACCCGGGGGGGCCTCAGATACGCAGTATTTT	TRBV6-1	-	TRBD2	TRBJ2-3
CASKHRRQVALHF	TGCGCCAGCAAACACAGGAGACAGGTGGCCCTCCACTTT	TRBV23-1	few	-	TRBJ1-6
CASSPRDSKGEKLFF	TGTGCCAGCAGTCCCCGGGACTCGAAGGGGGAAAAACTGTTTTTT	TRBV28	-	-	TRBJ1-4
CASSGFNRGSYTGELFF	TGTGCCAGCAGTGGCTTCAACAGGGGATCGTACACCGGGGAGCTGTTTTTT	TRBV2	-	TRBD1	TRBJ2-2